This is a list of T cell receptor beta chains from one sample in a study of T cell responses to AZD1222 COVID-19 vaccine. Sequencing used immunoSEQ multiplex PCR; TCRdb keeps in-frame clones, though not all of them. Seen here are 150,000 to 200,000 clones, more than 80% observed once, and the top ten hold roughly 4%. The source was peripheral blood, collected 28 days after the second dose of the MenACWY control vaccine. The origin of the receptors is an adult who received the MenACWY meningococcal vaccine as a control. The CDR3 runs from the conserved cysteine through the conserved F or W. A D gene is named only where the DNA matches it firmly. Where a row states a size, it is once, few, many or the class of an expanded clone; other rows omit it.

>TRBJ2-3|TRBV11-3|13|NA|NA
TGTGCCAGCAGCTTAGGAGCGGCAGATACGCAGTATTTT
CASSLGAADTQYF
>TRBJ1-1|TRBV11-3|14|NA|NA
TGTGCCAGCAGCTTATCGGGACAGAACACTGAAGCTTTCTTT
CASSLSGQNTEAFF
>TRBJ1-1|TRBV2|15|TRBD1|NA
TGTGCCAGCAGTGCGCGGGACAGCATGAACACTGAAGCTTTCTTT
CASSARDSMNTEAFF
>TRBJ2-1|TRBV5-1|20|TRBD2|NA
TGCGCCAGCGACCCTCCCGGTAAGCGGGAGGTCTCGGGGGGCTACAATGAGCAGTTCTTC
CASDPPGKREVSGGYNEQFF
>TRBJ1-1|TRBV29-1|13|NA|many
TGCAGCGTTGCGGAGGAAAGCGACACTGAAGCTTTCTTT
CSVAEESDTEAFF
>TRBJ1-5|TRBV10-3|16|NA|few
TGTGCCATCAGTGAGTCGACAGAGTATAGCAATCAGCCCCAGCATTTT
CAISESTEYSNQPQHF
>TRBJ1-2|TRBV7-9|13|TRBD1|NA
TGTGCCAGCAGCCAAGGACAGGGAGGGGGCTACACCTTC
CASSQGQGGGYTF
>TRBJ2-7|TRBV30|14|NA|NA
TGTGCCTGTCCATCGGTGGCGTTCTCCTACGAGCAGTACTTC
CACPSVAFSYEQYF
>TRBJ1-6|TRBV7-2|13|NA|NA
TGTGCCAGCAGCTTTGAGGAATTCGCACCCCTCCACTTT
CASSFEEFAPLHF
>TRBJ1-1|TRBV18|14|NA|NA
TGTGCCAGCTCACACGCTGGTCGGAACACTGAAGCTTTCTTT
CASSHAGRNTEAFF
>TRBJ2-7|TRBV19|17|NA|NA
TGTGCCAGTAGTATGTCGGGGCCGCGGGACGGCGCCTACGAGCAGTACTTC
CASSMSGPRDGAYEQYF
>TRBJ1-3|TRBV6-5|13|NA|NA
TGTGCCAGCAGTCTCGGGTCTGGAAACACCATATATTTT
CASSLGSGNTIYF
>TRBJ2-7|TRBV16|13|NA|NA
TGTGCCAGCACCCCCGGGGGGCACCACGAGCAGTACTTC
CASTPGGHHEQYF
>TRBJ2-7|TRBV11-3|14|TRBD2|NA
TGTGCCAGCAGCCCGACTAGCGGATCCTACGAGCAGTACTTC
CASSPTSGSYEQYF
>TRBJ2-7|TRBV10-3|14|NA|NA
TGTGCCATCAGCCCCCTTGACGGGACCTACGAGCAGTACTTC
CAISPLDGTYEQYF
>TRBJ1-2|TRBV18|15|TRBD1|NA
TGTGCCAGCTCATCTACGACAGGGAAGGGCTATGGCTACACCTTC
CASSSTTGKGYGYTF
>TRBJ2-1|TRBV7-2|13|NA|NA
TGTGCCAGCAGCTTAGTGCCCTACAATGAGCAGTTCTTC
CASSLVPYNEQFF
>TRBJ1-2|TRBV3-1/TRBV3-2|14|TRBD1|NA
TGTGCCAGCAGCCTTCGGGACAGGGCCTATGGCTACACCTTC
CASSLRDRAYGYTF
>TRBJ2-1|TRBV19|15|NA|NA
TGTGCCAGTGAACTTAGCGGCCACTCCTACAATGAGCAGTTCTTC
CASELSGHSYNEQFF
>TRBJ1-3|TRBV7-9|16|NA|NA
TGTGCCAGCAGCCGGATGGCGGGGGCGCGAGGAGACACCATATATTTT
CASSRMAGARGDTIYF
>TRBJ2-6|TRBV6-5|12|NA|NA
TGTGCCAGCACGTCTGGGGCCAACGTCCTGACTTTC
CASTSGANVLTF
>TRBJ1-4|TRBV18|14|NA|NA
TGTGCCAGCTCACCACCTCCCGGGAATGAAAAACTGTTTTTT
CASSPPPGNEKLFF
>TRBJ1-1|TRBV6-5|15|NA|NA
TGTGCCAGCAGTTATCAGGGGCTACGGAACACTGAAGCTTTCTTT
CASSYQGLRNTEAFF
>TRBJ1-2|TRBV6-1|13|NA|once
TGTGCCAGCAGTGAAAGTTTCCGACTGGGCTACACCTTC
CASSESFRLGYTF
>TRBJ2-5|TRBV6-5|16|TRBD2|NA
TGTGCCAGCAGTTACGGGATAGCGGGAGGGCAAGAGACCCAGTACTTC
CASSYGIAGGQETQYF
>TRBJ1-6|TRBV7-8|12|NA|few
TGTGCCAGCAGCTTAGGGGGGTCACCCCTCCACTTT
CASSLGGSPLHF
>TRBJ1-2|TRBV19|14|NA|NA
TGTGCCAGTAGTATGCCCGGGACTAACTATGGCTACACCTTC
CASSMPGTNYGYTF
>TRBJ1-5|TRBV15|13|NA|few
TGTGCCACCAGCCGAGGGACCTGGCAGCCCCAGCATTTT
CATSRGTWQPQHF
>TRBJ2-5|TRBV10-1|16|NA|NA
TGCGCCAGCAGTGACGGGCCCCCTCCTGCCCTGGAGACCCAGTACTTC
CASSDGPPPALETQYF
>TRBJ1-4|TRBV11-2|16|NA|NA
TGTGCCAGCAGCTTCATCCGACATACAACTAATGAAAAACTGTTTTTT
CASSFIRHTTNEKLFF
>TRBJ2-2|TRBV10-1|16|TRBD2|NA
TGCGCCAGCAGTGAAACCCAGCGGGAGACCACCGGGGAGCTGTTTTTT
CASSETQRETTGELFF
>TRBJ1-1|TRBV7-2|15|NA|NA
TGTGCCAGCAGCTTACGAAAAGGGACTGAACTTGAAGCTTTCTTT
CASSLRKGTELEAFF
>TRBJ2-7|TRBV4-3|13|NA|NA
TGCGCCAGCAGCCAAGATCGGAGGTACGAGCAGTACTTC
CASSQDRRYEQYF
>TRBJ2-7|TRBV4-3|18|NA|NA
TGCGCCAGCCGACCAAAACCCCCGCCCCGGCTGACCCCCTACGAGCAGTACTTC
CASRPKPPPRLTPYEQYF
>TRBJ1-6|TRBV6-4|15|NA|NA
TGTGCCAGCAGTGAAAGGGCCTTGGGGATTTCACCCCTCCACTTT
CASSERALGISPLHF
>TRBJ2-7|TRBV28|15|NA|NA
TGTGCCAGCAGTTTACCGGGCCGTCCGAGCTCCGAGCAGTACTTC
CASSLPGRPSSEQYF
>TRBJ2-7|TRBV2|14|NA|NA
TGTGCCAGCAGTGGACAGCAGAGCTCCTACGAGCAGTACTTC
CASSGQQSSYEQYF
>TRBJ2-3|TRBV7-2|14|NA|NA
TGTGCCAGCAGCTCGACCTTGAGTGGGTATACGCAGTATTTT
CASSSTLSGYTQYF
>TRBJ1-2|TRBV30|12|NA|NA
TGTGCCTGGAGTGTGCAGGGATATGGCTACACCTTC
CAWSVQGYGYTF
>TRBJ1-2|TRBV28|12|NA|NA
TGTGCCATCCTAGATGGGGTGAAGGGCTACACCTTC
CAILDGVKGYTF
>TRBJ2-2|TRBV12-3/TRBV12-4|13|NA|NA
TGTGCCAGCGGGAGCGAAGTTGCCGGGGAGCTGTTTTTT
CASGSEVAGELFF
>TRBJ2-1|TRBV6-2/TRBV6-3|21|TRBD2|once
TGTGCCAGCAGTTTCTTTATTGGGACTAGCGGGACTACGAGCTCCTACAATGAGCAGTTCTTC
CASSFFIGTSGTTSSYNEQFF
>TRBJ2-7|TRBV5-6|11|NA|NA
TGTGCCAGCAGCGGTCAGTACGAGCAGTACTTC
CASSGQYEQYF
>TRBJ2-3|TRBV7-2|20|TRBD2|NA
TGTGCCAGCAGCTTAGCAACGGGGACTAGCGGGAGAGGGGGCACAGATACGCAGTATTTT
CASSLATGTSGRGGTDTQYF
>TRBJ2-1|TRBV4-2|16|TRBD2|NA
TGTGCCAGCAGCCACCATCAGGGACTAGCGGGGAATGAGCAGTTCTTC
CASSHHQGLAGNEQFF
>TRBJ1-6|TRBV5-8|15|NA|NA
TGTGCCAGCAGCCATTTGGGAGGGGCGGCTTCACCCCTCCACTTT
CASSHLGGAASPLHF
>TRBJ2-7|TRBV28|14|NA|NA
TGTGCCAGCAGTTTTGAGGGAGCCACCTACGAGCAGTACTTC
CASSFEGATYEQYF
>TRBJ1-2|TRBV19|16|NA|NA
TGTGCCAGTACCACCTCCGGGAGGGCCTTATTATATGGCTACACCTTC
CASTTSGRALLYGYTF
>TRBJ2-4|TRBV5-4|13|NA|NA
TGTGCCAGCAGCTTATCGGGCGGGGACATTCAGTACTTC
CASSLSGGDIQYF
>TRBJ2-7|TRBV7-2|14|TRBD1|NA
TGTGCCAGCAGCCCCCCGGACAGGGGAGGAGAGCAGTACTTC
CASSPPDRGGEQYF
>TRBJ2-7|TRBV30|14|NA|NA
TGTGCCTGGAGTGTCGGGTTTGGGGCCTACGAGCAGTACTTC
CAWSVGFGAYEQYF
>TRBJ1-2|TRBV21-1|17|NA|NA
TGTGCCAGCAGCGATCCCCCGGACAGGAGCTTTAACTATGGCTACACCTTC
CASSDPPDRSFNYGYTF
>TRBJ2-1|TRBV24-1|17|NA|once
TGTGCCACCAGTGATCCATCCCAGAGGAACTCCTACAATGAGCAGTTCTTC
CATSDPSQRNSYNEQFF
>TRBJ1-4|TRBV9|15|NA|once
TGTGCCAGCAGCGTAGGCCGGGCAGTTAATGAAAAACTGTTTTTT
CASSVGRAVNEKLFF